The 25 T cell receptor beta chains given below trace back to one sample, sequenced in a study of cytomegalovirus exposure and HLA in healthy donors. Generated by immunoSEQ multiplex PCR, the TCRdb table keeps only in-frame clones and is missing some. Of about 64,000 clones detected, roughly 95% appear once; the ten largest clones hold 5.5% to 7.5%. The specimen sequenced was PBMCs. The receptors shown here come from a woman aged 18-29 years in good health and CMV-seropositive.

V is TRBV6-5 and J is TRBJ1-1; the D gene is possibly TRBD1 (5 bases). The V gene's germline CDR1 is MNHEY and CDR2 SVGAGI. The CDR3 is made up of 14 amino acids. Trimming took off 6 bases at V and 0 bases at J, with 11 bases between the two ends. The CDR3 nucleotides are TGTGCCAGCAGACGCGGGACGGTGAACACTGAAGCTTTCTTT. Encoded protein: CASRRGTVNTEAFF.

This clone was seen only once. This chain connects TRBV5-8 to TRBJ1-2, with 10 bases that match TRBD1. CDR1 is SGHTS, CDR2 YDEGEE, per germline. This CDR3 is built from 15 residues. V shed 3 bases, J shed 8 bases, and the junction held 10 bases outside the gene matches. The CDR3 spells CASSSRGTGVGGYTF. CDR3 DNA: TGTGCCAGCAGCTCCAGGGGGACAGGGGTAGGAGGCTACACCTTC.

This clone has a handful of counts. V usage is TRBV25-1 and J usage is TRBJ1-2; the match to TRBD1 covers 8 bases. Looked up from germline, CDR1 is MGHDK and CDR2 is SYGVNS. The CDR3 consists of 12 residues. After removal of 7 bases from V and 7 bases from J, the junction contained 5 bases not matched to a gene. CDR3: CASKGTGFGYTF. CDR3 sequence (DNA): TGTGCCAGCAAAGGGACAGGTTTTGGCTACACCTTC.

The genes are TRBV28 and TRBJ2-1; tentative D call: TRBD1 (5 bases). V was cut by 4 bases and J by 2 bases, with 12 bases left in between. From germline, CDR1 is MDHEN and CDR2 SYDVKM. The CDR3 runs to 15 residues. Here the CDR3 reads CASSSQGSAYNEQFF. CDR3 in DNA: TGTGCCAGCAGTTCTCAGGGAAGCGCCTACAATGAGCAGTTCTTC.

V is TRBV6-5 and J is TRBJ1-6, with 9 bases aligning to TRBD1. This CDR3 contains 14 residues. V trimming: 6 bases; J trimming: 9 bases; junction bases outside the gene matches: 6. Germline V lookup: CDR1 MNHEY, CDR2 SVGAGI. The CDR3 reads CASSRDRGVSPLHF. The CDR3, as DNA: TGTGCCAGCAGCCGCGACAGGGGGGTTTCACCCCTCCACTTT.

The chain carries TRBV28 and TRBJ1-5; D call uncertain. The CDR3 is 15 amino acids. V shed 4 bases and J shed 4 bases, with 14 bases lying between them. Germline CDR1 reads MDHEN; CDR2 reads SYDVKM. In DNA, the CDR3 is TGTGCCAGCAGTTCCGGGTCCGGAGGAAATCAGCCCCAGCATTTT. It translates to CASSSGSGGNQPQHF.

The chain couples TRBV5-1 to TRBJ2-3, with 10 bases that match TRBD2. The CDR3 is 16 amino acids. The V gene end was trimmed by 2 bases and the J gene end by 0 bases; junction bases not matched to a gene: 3. Looked up from germline, CDR1 is SGHRS and CDR2 is YFSETQ. CDR3 amino acids: CASSFLAGDSTDTQYF. The CDR3 DNA reads as TGCGCCAGCAGCTTCCTAGCGGGGGATAGCACAGATACGCAGTATTTT.

The chain employs TRBV7-2 and TRBJ1-2, with TRBD1 matching over 9 bases. Germline CDR1 and CDR2: SGHTA and FQGNSA. V dropped 3 bases and J dropped 6; count of bases not matched to a gene: 5. The CDR3 is 14 amino acids. CDR3 in DNA: TGTGCCAGCAGCTTCCTAGGACAGGGGAATGGCTACACCTTC. It specifies CASSFLGQGNGYTF.

This clone was seen just once. The CDR3 reads CASSRDRDASPLHF. The CDR3, as DNA: TGTGCCAGCTCCCGTGACAGGGACGCTTCACCCCTCCACTTT. The chain recombines TRBV18 with TRBJ1-6; 7 nucleotides match TRBD1. The CDR3 covers 14 residues. J lost 9 bases, V lost 6 bases, and 8 bases had no gene match. Germline loops: CDR1 KGHSH, CDR2 LQKENI. The variable domain in full, with the rest retrieved from reference TRBV18 and TRBJ1-6, is NAGVMQNPRHLVRRRGQEARLRCSPMKGHSHVYWYRQLPEEGLKFMVYLQKENIIDESGMPKERFSAEFPKEGPSILRIQQVVRGDSAAYFCASSRDRDASPLHFGNGTRLTVT.

This chain joins TRBV6-1 and TRBJ2-7; a weak D match, TRBD1 (6 bases). V lost 5 bases and J lost 5, with 13 bases in between. The CDR3 runs to 13 residues. The germline V gene encodes CDR1 MNHNS and CDR2 SASEGT. For the CDR3, the DNA is TGTGCCAGCAGTCCCCGGACAGTCAACGAGCAGTACTTC. Its translation: CASSPRTVNEQYF.

The chain is built from TRBV6-5 and TRBJ1-1; a possible D gene is TRBD1 (5 bases). CDR1 and CDR2 from the germline V gene are MNHEY and SVGAGI. V was clipped by 1 base and J by 9 bases, with 12 bases between them. CDR3 size: 13 residues. The CDR3 is CASSYLGEVKAFF. CDR3 bases: TGTGCCAGCAGTTACTTGGGGGAGGTTAAAGCTTTCTTT.

The sample holds one count of this clone. The V call is TRBV27, the J call TRBJ1-1; no clear D. Trimming shortened V by 3 bases and J by 3 bases, and 11 bases separated the two germline ends. Looked up from germline, CDR1 is MNHEY and CDR2 is SMNVEV (reference sequence). CDR3 length equals 14 residues. The CDR3 DNA reads TGTGCCAGCAGTTTGATCAGTACCCACACTGAAGCTTTCTTT. Its protein is CASSLISTHTEAFF.

Here the CDR3 DNA reads TGTGCCAGCAGCCCCGGACTCTCTGGGGCCAACGTCCTGACTTTC. Amino acids: CASSPGLSGANVLTF. The V and J genes are TRBV13 and TRBJ2-6, with a tentative D call TRBD2 (5 bases). Per the germline V gene, CDR1 is PRHDT and CDR2 is FYEKMQ (reference sequence). The V end lost 5 bases, the J end lost 0 bases, and 8 bases lay between the germline ends. The CDR3 runs to 15 residues.

The chain carries TRBV2 and TRBJ1-2; D uncertain. The V end lost 8 bases, the J end lost 3 bases, and 13 bases lay between the germline ends. There are 13 residues in the CDR3. CDR1 SNHLY and CDR2 FYNNEI come from the germline V gene. The CDR3 DNA follows: TGTGCCAGCGGTCGCCGGGAAGACTATGGCTACACCTTC. It encodes CASGRREDYGYTF.

This clone was seen just once. The chain recombines TRBV28 with TRBJ1-2; D is undetermined. This CDR3 spans 12 amino acids. Trimming took 7 bases from V and 4 from J, leaving 10 bases between them. Germline loops: CDR1 MDHEN, CDR2 SYDVKM. CDR3 sequence (DNA): TGTGCCAGCATTGGAGGGATCTATGGCTACACCTTC. This encodes CASIGGIYGYTF.

The chain employs TRBV11-2 and TRBJ2-7, with TRBD2 matching 11 bases. CDR3 length equals 16 residues. The V and J ends lost 5 bases and 5 bases, in that order; junction bases with no gene match: 11. CDR1 SGHAT and CDR2 FQNNGV come from the germline V gene. CDR3: CASSPHYSGRADEQYF. In DNA, the CDR3 is TGTGCCAGCAGCCCCCACTATAGCGGGAGGGCTGACGAGCAGTACTTC.

The CDR3 loop is CASTSIGKNTEAFF. CDR3 DNA sequence: TGTGCCAGCACCAGTATCGGGAAGAACACTGAAGCTTTCTTT. The chain employs TRBV14 and TRBJ1-1; D unresolved. The length of the CDR3 is 14 residues. Germline V gene data show CDR1 as SGHDN and CDR2 as FVKESK. Trimming removed 7 bases from V and 1 base from J, with 13 bases in between.

This chain uses TRBV6-5 with TRBJ2-5; TRBD2 might be the D (5 bases). The V end lost 4 bases, the J end lost 4 bases, and 7 bases lay between the germline ends. This CDR3 has 12 amino acids. Germline V CDR1 and CDR2: MNHEY, SVGAGI. The CDR3 loop is CASSLEGETQYF. Here the CDR3 DNA reads TGTGCCAGCAGTTTAGAGGGAGAGACCCAGTACTTC.

The chain recombines TRBV30 with TRBJ2-7; TRBD1 might be the D (5 bases). This CDR3 region has 13 residues. The germline V and J ends were trimmed by 3 bases and 4 bases, with 13 bases remaining between them. Germline lookup yields CDR1 GTSNPN and CDR2 SVGIG (reference sequence). CDR3 sequence: CAWRKGSPYEQYF. In nucleotides, the CDR3 is TGTGCCTGGAGGAAGGGGTCGCCATACGAGCAGTACTTC.

This rearrangement joins TRBV19 to TRBJ1-2; D is ambiguous. The CDR3 length is 12 residues. The ends were cut back, 6 bases at V and 4 bases at J, with 9 bases in the middle. Germline values: CDR1 LNHDA, CDR2 SQIVND (reference sequence). DNA for the CDR3: TGTGCCAGTAGACTCGGAGTCTATGGCTACACCTTC. Its protein product is CASRLGVYGYTF.

The chain joins TRBV7-2 to TRBJ2-5, with 11 positions matching TRBD2. The trim removed 4 bases at V and 4 bases at J, leaving 2 bases unmatched. The CDR3 extends over 14 amino acids. Germline V gives CDR1 SGHTA, CDR2 FQGNSA. Here the CDR3 reads CASSSGLAGETQYF. In DNA form, the CDR3 reads TGTGCCAGCAGCTCCGGACTAGCGGGAGAGACCCAGTACTTC. The full variable domain, completed using reference TRBV7-2 and TRBJ2-5, is GAGVSQSPSNKVTEKGKDVELRCDPISGHTALYWYRQSLGQGLEFLIYFQGNSAPDKSGLPSDRFSAERTGGSVSTLTIQRTQQEDSAVYLCASSSGLAGETQYFGPGTRLLVL.

The gene calls are TRBV7-2 and TRBJ1-5; D gene unclear. Per the germline V gene, CDR1 is SGHTA and CDR2 is FQGNSA. V lost 1 base to trimming and J lost 6 bases, with 7 bases between them. This CDR3 contains 13 residues. The CDR3 DNA sequence: TGTGCCAGCAGCTTAGGATACACTCAGCCCCAGCATTTT. This codes for CASSLGYTQPQHF.

The chain joins TRBV5-6 to TRBJ2-7, with 10 bases matching TRBD1. CDR1 and CDR2 (germline): SGHDT, YYEEEE. The V gene end was trimmed by 4 bases and the J gene end by 6 bases; junction bases not matched to a gene: 4. The CDR3 runs to 13 residues. The CDR3 sequence is CASSPGTGAEQYF. The CDR3 DNA sequence: TGTGCCAGCAGCCCCGGGACAGGGGCCGAGCAGTACTTC.

This chain joins TRBV7-2 and TRBJ2-7; TRBD2 aligns across 10 bases. The V gene's germline CDR1 is SGHTA and CDR2 FQGNSA. The trim removed 4 bases at V and 4 bases at J, leaving 7 bases unmatched. This CDR3 spans 15 amino acids. In nucleotides, the CDR3 is TGTGCCAGCAGCTGGCAGCGGGAGGGCCGATACGAGCAGTACTTC. This encodes CASSWQREGRYEQYF.

The rearrangement links TRBV4-2 to TRBJ2-3; 7 bases align to TRBD2. Losses at the gene ends were 1 base for V and 8 bases for J; bases not matched to a gene: 15. This CDR3 has 17 amino acids. Germline lookup yields CDR1 LGHNA and CDR2 YNFKEQ. CDR3 coding DNA: TGTGCCAGCAGCCAAGTGGGCAGGCGGGGGACCGCAGGTACGCAGTATTTT. Translated: CASSQVGRRGTAGTQYF.